This T cell receptor (beta chain) stems from a study of shared clonotypes between healthy human individuals. Several immunoSEQ plates received, in even portions, the genomic DNA of each subset. The protocol was immunoSEQ multiplex PCR, while the TCRdb copy is restricted to in-frame clones and leaves out a portion. The sample includes 740,000 or so clones, 73% of them seen just once. Study outcomes and limitations: Generation probabilities were higher for clonotypes shared across all four sorted-subset donors than for unshared ones.

Worth noting for this clone: Its antigen is still unknown.

The sequenced sample was memory CD4+ T cells sorted from blood. Sample subset: CD45RA-negative fraction. This clonotype originated in a woman younger than 45 in good health.

As DNA, the CDR3 is TGTGCCAGCAGTTATCAGGATGGGGGGTACGAGCAGTACTTC. Translating it yields CASSYQDGGYEQYF. V is TRBV27 and J is TRBJ2-7; a possible D gene is TRBD2 (6 bases). CDR3 length: 14 amino acids. Trimming took 4 bases from V and 4 from J, leaving 14 bases between them. CDR1 is MNHEY, CDR2 SMNVEV, per germline (reference sequence).